Each of the 29 T cell receptor beta chains below was sequenced from the same sample in a study of T cell repertoires in ileal Crohn's disease. Described time point: neoterminal ileum biopsy at postoperative endoscopy, about 6 months after surgery. Some clones are missing from TCRdb's copy, which holds only in-frame ones; the method was immunoSEQ multiplex PCR. The table lists approximately 19,000 clones, around 70% of them singletons. Input material: ileal tissue. These TCRs come from an adult with Crohn's disease.

The chain recombines TRBV4-1 with TRBJ1-1; weak D call: TRBD1 (5 bases). Trimming stripped 4 bases from V and 7 bases from J, with 13 bases between. CDR1 MGHRA and CDR2 YSYEKL come from the germline V gene. The CDR3 contains 13 residues. CDR3 residues: CASSLAAGLEAFF. The CDR3 DNA follows: TGCGCCAGCAGCCTCGCTGCGGGACTTGAAGCTTTCTTT.

V is TRBV25-1 and J is TRBJ2-3; D unresolved. The CDR3 sequence is 16 residues long. CDR1 is MGHDK, CDR2 SYGVNS, per germline. Trimming shortened V by 0 bases and J by 1 base, and 11 bases separated the two germline ends. The CDR3 loop is CASSEYEILGTDTQYF. CDR3 in DNA: TGTGCCAGCAGTGAATATGAGATCTTGGGCACAGATACGCAGTATTTT.

This chain uses TRBV5-6 with TRBJ2-1, with 7 bases lining up with TRBD2. The trim removed 3 bases at V and 1 base at J, leaving 1 base unmatched. This CDR3 is 14 amino acids long. Germline CDR1 is SGHDT and CDR2 is YYEEEE. Written as DNA, the CDR3 is TGTGCCAGCAGCTGGGAGGGGTCCTACAATGAGCAGTTCTTC. Translating gives CASSWEGSYNEQFF.

The chain links TRBV15 to TRBJ2-7; D is unresolved. Trimming took off 0 bases at V and 3 bases at J, with 9 bases between the two ends. The CDR3 length is 14 residues. Germline-derived CDR1 and CDR2 are LNHNV and YYDKDF (reference sequence). The CDR3 DNA reads TGTGCCACCAGCAGAGATCGTACGGTCTACGAGCAGTACTTC. It specifies CATSRDRTVYEQYF.

V gene TRBV29-1 combines with J gene TRBJ1-1; D perhaps matches TRBD1 (5 bases). The CDR3 runs 11 residues. Trimming stripped 6 bases from V and 6 bases from J, with 11 bases between. Germline-derived CDR1 and CDR2 are SQVTM and ANQGSEA. The CDR3 is CSVHPGPEAFF. DNA of the CDR3: TGCAGCGTGCACCCAGGGCCTGAAGCTTTCTTT.

The chain has TRBV5-1 and TRBJ2-7; 11 nucleotides line up with TRBD2. CDR1 and CDR2 (germline): SGHRS, YFSETQ. There are 14 residues in the CDR3. Losses at the gene ends were 3 bases for V and 4 bases for J; bases not matched to a gene: 3. The DNA of the CDR3 is TGCGCCAGCAGCTCTAGCGGGGGGCTGTACGAGCAGTACTTC. Encoded protein: CASSSSGGLYEQYF. The full variable domain, in which reference TRBV5-1 and TRBJ2-7 provide the parts outside the CDR3, is KAGVTQTPRYLIKTRGQQVTLSCSPISGHRSVSWYQQTPGQGLQFLFEYFSETQRNKGNFPGRFSGRQFSNSRSEMNVSTLELGDSALYLCASSSSGGLYEQYFGPGTRLTVT.

Only one count was recorded for this clone. The rearrangement uses TRBV10-3 and TRBJ1-1; no reliable D call. Per the germline V gene, CDR1 is ENHRY and CDR2 is SYGVKD. The CDR3 has 12 residues. V was pared by 4 bases and J by 8 bases, with 11 bases between. The CDR3 DNA reads TGTGCCATCAGTGTCGGGTCCATCGAAGCTTTCTTT. Amino acid sequence: CAISVGSIEAFF.

V usage is TRBV30 and J usage is TRBJ2-7, with TRBD2 matching over 8 bases. Germline V lookup: CDR1 GTSNPN, CDR2 SVGIG (reference sequence). This CDR3 has 15 residues. The J segment lost 3 bases and the V segment lost 1 base, leaving 8 bases of the junction unmatched. The CDR3 is CAWSGVGRGDYEQYF. Here the CDR3 DNA reads TGTGCCTGGAGTGGGGTGGGGCGGGGGGACTACGAGCAGTACTTC.

The gene calls are TRBV2 and TRBJ2-5; a weak D match, TRBD2 (6 bases). The CDR3 consists of 15 residues. V was cut by 5 bases and J by 5 bases, with 18 bases left in between. The germline gives CDR1 SNHLY, CDR2 FYNNEI. The DNA of the CDR3 is TGTGCCAGCAGTCGGCCCAGCGGGTTTGGGGAGACCCAGTACTTC. This codes for CASSRPSGFGETQYF.

In its sample, this clone was seen a few times. This sequence joins TRBV5-1 and TRBJ2-5, with D tentatively TRBD1 (6 bases). The CDR3 totals 16 residues. CDR1 is SGHRS, CDR2 YFSETQ, per germline. The ends were cut back, 4 bases at V and 5 bases at J, with 21 bases in the middle. CDR3 loop: CASSPNGQISIETQYF. In DNA, the CDR3 is TGCGCCAGCAGCCCAAACGGACAGATCTCCATTGAGACCCAGTACTTC.

The V call is TRBV2, the J call TRBJ1-5; perhaps TRBD1 as D (5 bases). The CDR3 has 13 amino acids. The V gene lost 10 bases and the J gene lost 1 base, with 11 bases spanning the gap. CDR1 is SNHLY, CDR2 FYNNEI, per germline. The CDR3 bases are TGTGCCACCGATTCAGGGAGCAATCAGCCCCAGCATTTT. Translating gives CATDSGSNQPQHF.

The count of this clone is one. The chain has TRBV11-2 and TRBJ2-2; 9 bases map to TRBD2. CDR3 length: 16 amino acids. Trimming removed 6 bases from V and 7 bases from J; junction bases left unmatched: 12. Germline lookup yields CDR1 SGHAT and CDR2 FQNNGV. CDR3 region: CASRRGSGRASGELFF. In nucleotides, the CDR3 is TGTGCCAGCAGACGAGGTAGCGGGAGAGCGAGCGGGGAGCTGTTTTTT.

The chain combines TRBV6-4 with TRBJ1-2, with D possibly TRBD1 on 5 matching bases. The V gene lost 8 bases and the J gene lost 5 bases, with 18 bases spanning the gap. The CDR3 extends over 14 amino acids. Germline CDR1 MRHNA, CDR2 SNTAGT. The chain's CDR3 is CASSRDSKGYGYTF. The CDR3 region has the DNA TGTGCCAGCTCCAGGGACTCCAAGGGGTATGGCTACACCTTC.

This chain connects TRBV27 to TRBJ2-1; perhaps TRBD2 as D (6 bases). Germline V gene sequence: CDR1 MNHEY, CDR2 SMNVEV (reference sequence). The CDR3 has 17 residues. Trimming shortened V by 4 bases and J by 0 bases, and 16 bases separated the two germline ends. CDR3 sequence (DNA): TGTGCCAGCAGTTCCCGACTAGGACAAGGCTCCTACAATGAGCAGTTCTTC. Its protein product is CASSSRLGQGSYNEQFF.

A single count supports this clone. The chain recombines TRBV29-1 with TRBJ1-2, with D unclear. CDR3 size: 14 residues. CDR1 SQVTM and CDR2 ANQGSEA come from the germline V gene. The V end was cut by 4 bases, the J end by 1 base, with 13 bases between. CDR3 loop: CSVGKQNFNYGYTF. CDR3 in DNA: TGCAGCGTTGGAAAGCAAAACTTTAACTATGGCTACACCTTC. Together with reference TRBV29-1 and TRBJ1-2, the CDR3 gives the full variable domain: SAVISQKPSRDICQRGTSLTIQCQVDSQVTMMFWYRQQPGQSLTLIATANQGSEATYESGFVIDKFPISRPNLTFSTLTVSNMSPEDSSIYLCSVGKQNFNYGYTFGSGTRLTVV.

This clone has only a few counts. The sample holds other DNA sequences that translate to the same CDR3. J is TRBJ2-7 and V is TRBV10-2; weak D call: TRBD1 (6 bases). Germline CDR1 reads WSHSY; CDR2 reads SAAADI. This CDR3 comprises 12 residues. The V gene lost 3 bases and the J gene lost 3 bases, with 6 bases spanning the gap. The DNA of the CDR3 is TGCGCCAGCAGTGAAGGGGGCTACGAGCAGTACTTC. This sequence encodes CASSEGGYEQYF.

This chain uses TRBV4-3 with TRBJ1-3; 9 positions match TRBD1. CDR1 is LGHNA, CDR2 YSLEER, per germline. V gave up 0 bases and J gave up 3 bases; unmatched junction bases: 12. The CDR3 is 19 residues long. The CDR3 DNA sequence: TGCGCCAGCAGCCAAGAGCACAGGGGGCGGACATCTGGTGGAAACACCATATATTTT. Amino acids: CASSQEHRGRTSGGNTIYF.

The rearrangement joins TRBV29-1 to TRBJ2-7; 7 nucleotides agree with TRBD2. The trim removed 4 bases at V and 4 bases at J, leaving 7 bases unmatched. The length of the CDR3 is 13 residues. Germline V gene data show CDR1 as SQVTM and CDR2 as ANQGSEA. The CDR3 sequence: CSVGGSGPYEQYF. The DNA for the CDR3 is TGCAGCGTTGGAGGTAGCGGGCCATACGAGCAGTACTTC.

The chain couples TRBV9 to TRBJ1-6, with D maybe TRBD1 (6 bases). Between the trimmed V and J ends, which lost 4 bases and 7 bases, there was a span of 15 bases. CDR3 size: 15 residues. Germline values: CDR1 SGDLS, CDR2 YYNGEE. The CDR3 coding sequence is TGTGCCAGCAGCTCTCACAGTGACAGGAATTCACCCCTCCACTTT. Protein sequence: CASSSHSDRNSPLHF.

CDR3 loop: CASSSGQEGETQYF. CDR3 nucleotides: TGTGCCAGCAGCTCCGGACAGGAAGGAGAGACCCAGTACTTC. The V and J genes are TRBV13 and TRBJ2-5; 7 bases match TRBD1. The CDR3 sequence is 14 residues long. Germline trimming cut 4 bases from V and 4 bases from J; bases unmatched to any gene: 6. CDR1 and CDR2 (germline): PRHDT, FYEKMQ (reference sequence).

This clone appeared a few times. The chain links TRBV15 to TRBJ1-3; D is ambiguous. Trimming stripped 8 bases from V and 2 bases from J, with 10 bases between. Germline values: CDR1 LNHNV, CDR2 YYDKDF (reference sequence). The CDR3 has 13 amino acids. CDR3 nucleotide sequence: TGTGCCACCTCTCCTCTACCTGGAAACACCATATATTTT. This translates into CATSPLPGNTIYF.

The chain combines TRBV5-1 with TRBJ2-7; 7 nucleotides align to TRBD1. V lost 5 bases and J lost 4; bases outside the gene matches: 12. Germline values: CDR1 SGHRS, CDR2 YFSETQ. The CDR3 extends over 15 amino acids. CDR3 coding DNA: TGCGCCAGCAGAAAGGGGGCACAGGGTTTATACGAGCAGTACTTC. Translated, it gives CASRKGAQGLYEQYF.

The rearrangement joins TRBV30 to TRBJ2-3, with a weak D call TRBD2 (5 bases). Trimming took 0 bases from V and 2 from J, leaving 12 bases between them. The CDR3 extends over 15 amino acids. The V gene's germline CDR1 is GTSNPN and CDR2 SVGIG (reference sequence). CDR3: CAWSVLAGFTDTQYF. DNA for the CDR3: TGTGCCTGGAGTGTACTTGCGGGTTTCACAGATACGCAGTATTTT.

The gene calls are TRBV6-5 and TRBJ1-2; D perhaps matches TRBD1 (5 bases). This CDR3 is 15 amino acids long. V lost 6 bases and J 6 bases, leaving 20 bases between the germline ends. The germline V gene encodes CDR1 MNHEY and CDR2 SVGAGI. For the CDR3, the DNA is TGTGCCAGCAGACGAGTCGGCAGGGCCCTCCATGGCTACACCTTC. This gives the protein CASRRVGRALHGYTF.

The V call is TRBV30, the J call TRBJ1-2; 9 bases map to TRBD1. Germline values: CDR1 GTSNPN, CDR2 SVGIG (reference sequence). V shed 1 base and J 4 bases; nucleotides not matched to a gene: 7. The CDR3 totals 15 residues. The CDR3 sequence: CAWSAGTGRIYGYTF. The CDR3 DNA is TGTGCCTGGAGTGCGGGGACAGGGAGGATCTATGGCTACACCTTC.

This chain joins TRBV7-2 and TRBJ2-5; 11 bases are shared with TRBD2. J lost 5 bases, V lost 5 bases, and 16 bases had no gene match. Germline CDR1 is SGHTA and CDR2 is FQGNSA. The CDR3 length is 18 residues. The CDR3 is CASSRIISGGAGLETQYF. The DNA for the CDR3 is TGTGCCAGCAGCCGTATAATTAGCGGGGGGGCCGGTCTTGAGACCCAGTACTTC.

This sequence joins TRBV5-6 and TRBJ1-2; D unclear. Trimming removed 4 bases at V and 7 bases at J, with 20 bases between. The germline V gene encodes CDR1 SGHDT and CDR2 YYEEEE. The CDR3 contains 15 residues. The CDR3 region is CASSPGLSGGSGYTF. The CDR3 DNA reads as TGTGCCAGCAGCCCTGGACTGTCGGGAGGGTCTGGCTACACCTTC.

This chain connects TRBV6-6 to TRBJ1-6, with D unresolved. Between the trimmed V and J ends, which lost 0 bases and 10 bases, there was a span of 10 bases. Germline-derived CDR1 and CDR2 are MNHNY and SVGAGI (reference sequence). This CDR3 is 14 amino acids long. DNA of the CDR3: TGTGCCAGCAGTTACTCCCCCGACACGTCACCCCTCCACTTT. It codes for CASSYSPDTSPLHF.

This clone showed up just a few times. A junction end diverges from the germline sequence, so it may reflect a read error. This chain joins TRBV27 and TRBJ2-7; TRBD2 matches 7 bases. The CDR3 runs to 12 residues. Germline CDR1 MNHEY, CDR2 SMNVEV (reference sequence). CDR3 region: CASSQTGGGAFF. The CDR3 nucleotides are TGTGCCAGCAGCCAAACGGGGGGTGGGGCGTTCTTC.